This T cell receptor beta chain was recovered during a study of identical twins. Study results and limitations: For out-of-frame beta sequences, excess twin sharing was weaker. Out-of-frame alpha sequences shared by twins showed excess low generation probability. Abundant cord blood beta clonotypes carried fewer insertions; memory repertoires showed none. Potential partial confounding of zero-insertion analyses by invariant MAIT and iNKT cells was noted.

TCRdb reprocessed the 5' RACE reads via MiXCR and lists one record per CDR3 protein. The table has roughly 710,000 distinct CDR3 sequences, roughly 6% seen once; the top ten hold around 1.9%. This clonotype was counted ten times or more. The antigen is not known. The sequenced sample consisted of naive T cells sorted from blood. The receptor was derived from a man aged 18 to 29 in good health.

The CDR3 reads CASSSHRDGSYEQYF. DNA for the CDR3: TGTGCCAGCAGCTCTCACCGGGACGGATCCTACGAGCAGTACTTC. The V call is TRBV7-9, the J call TRBJ2-7; D may correspond to TRBD1 or TRBD2 (5 bases each). This CDR3 is 15 amino acids long. Trimming removed 4 bases from V and 1 base from J, with 14 bases in between. CDR1 is SEHNR and CDR2 is FQNEAQ in the germline V gene (reference sequence).